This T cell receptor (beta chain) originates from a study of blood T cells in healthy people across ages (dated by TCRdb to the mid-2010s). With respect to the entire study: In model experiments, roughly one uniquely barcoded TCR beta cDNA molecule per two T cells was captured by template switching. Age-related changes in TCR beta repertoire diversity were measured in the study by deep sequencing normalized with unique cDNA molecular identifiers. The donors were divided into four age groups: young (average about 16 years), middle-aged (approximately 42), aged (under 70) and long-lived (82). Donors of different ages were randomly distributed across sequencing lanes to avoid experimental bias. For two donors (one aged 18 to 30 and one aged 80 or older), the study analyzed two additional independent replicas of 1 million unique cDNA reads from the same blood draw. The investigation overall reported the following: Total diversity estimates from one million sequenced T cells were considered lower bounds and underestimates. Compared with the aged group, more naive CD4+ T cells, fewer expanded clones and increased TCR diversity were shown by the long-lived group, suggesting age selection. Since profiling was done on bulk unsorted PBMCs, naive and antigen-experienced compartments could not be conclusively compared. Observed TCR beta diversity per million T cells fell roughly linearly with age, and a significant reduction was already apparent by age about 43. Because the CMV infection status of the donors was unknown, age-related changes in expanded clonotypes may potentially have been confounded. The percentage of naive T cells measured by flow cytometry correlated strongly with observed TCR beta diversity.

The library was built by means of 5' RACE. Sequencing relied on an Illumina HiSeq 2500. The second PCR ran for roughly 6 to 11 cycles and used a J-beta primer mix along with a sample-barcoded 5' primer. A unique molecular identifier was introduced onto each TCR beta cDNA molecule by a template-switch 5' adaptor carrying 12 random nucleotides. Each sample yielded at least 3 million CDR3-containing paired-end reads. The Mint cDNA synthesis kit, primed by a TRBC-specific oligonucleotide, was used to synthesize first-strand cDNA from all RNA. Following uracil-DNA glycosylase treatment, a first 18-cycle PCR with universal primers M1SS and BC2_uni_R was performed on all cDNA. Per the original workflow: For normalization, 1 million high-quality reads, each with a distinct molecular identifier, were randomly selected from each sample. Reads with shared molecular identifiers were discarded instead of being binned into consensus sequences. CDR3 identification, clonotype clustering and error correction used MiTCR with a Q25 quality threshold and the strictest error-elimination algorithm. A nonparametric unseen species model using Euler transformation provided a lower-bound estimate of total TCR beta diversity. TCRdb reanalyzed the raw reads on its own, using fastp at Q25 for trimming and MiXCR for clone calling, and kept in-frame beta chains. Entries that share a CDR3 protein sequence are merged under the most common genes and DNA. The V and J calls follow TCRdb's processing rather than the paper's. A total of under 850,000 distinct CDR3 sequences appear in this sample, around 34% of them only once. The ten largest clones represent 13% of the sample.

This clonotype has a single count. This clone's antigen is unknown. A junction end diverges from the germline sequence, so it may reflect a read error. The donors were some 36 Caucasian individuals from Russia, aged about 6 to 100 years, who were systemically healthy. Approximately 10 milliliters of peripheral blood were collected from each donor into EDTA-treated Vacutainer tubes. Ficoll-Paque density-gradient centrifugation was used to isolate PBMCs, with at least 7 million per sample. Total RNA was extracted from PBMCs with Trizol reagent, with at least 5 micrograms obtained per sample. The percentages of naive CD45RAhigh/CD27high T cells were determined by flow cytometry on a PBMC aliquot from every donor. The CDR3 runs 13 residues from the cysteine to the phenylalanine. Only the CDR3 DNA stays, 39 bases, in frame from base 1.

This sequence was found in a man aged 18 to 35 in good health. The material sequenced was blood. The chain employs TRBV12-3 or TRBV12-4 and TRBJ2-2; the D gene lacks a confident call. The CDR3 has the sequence CASSFEATVELFF. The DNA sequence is TGTGCCAGCAGTTTCGAGGCCACCGTGGAGCTGTTTTTT.